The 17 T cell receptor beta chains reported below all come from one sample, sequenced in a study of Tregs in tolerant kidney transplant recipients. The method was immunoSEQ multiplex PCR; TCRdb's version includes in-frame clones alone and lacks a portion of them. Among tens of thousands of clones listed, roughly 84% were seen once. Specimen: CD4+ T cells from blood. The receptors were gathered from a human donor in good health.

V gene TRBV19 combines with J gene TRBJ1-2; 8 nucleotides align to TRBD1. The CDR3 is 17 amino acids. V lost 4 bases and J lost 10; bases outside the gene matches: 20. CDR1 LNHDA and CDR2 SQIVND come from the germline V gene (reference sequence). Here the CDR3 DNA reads TGTGCCAGTAGTAACGGCCGGGACAGGACCACTATGGTTCACTACACCTTC. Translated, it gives CASSNGRDRTTMVHYTF.

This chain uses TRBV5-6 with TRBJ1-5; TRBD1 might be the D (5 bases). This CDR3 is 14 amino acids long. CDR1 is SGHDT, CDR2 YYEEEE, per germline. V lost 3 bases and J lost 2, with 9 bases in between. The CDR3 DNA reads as TGTGCCAGCAGCTCACAGGTCCGCAATCAGCCCCAGCATTTT. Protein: CASSSQVRNQPQHF. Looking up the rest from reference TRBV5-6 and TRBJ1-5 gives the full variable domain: DAGVTQSPTHLIKTRGQQVTLRCSPKSGHDTVSWYQQALGQGPQFIFQYYEEEERQRGNFPDRFSGHQFPNYSSELNVNALLLGDSALYLCASSSQVRNQPQHFGDGTRLSIL.

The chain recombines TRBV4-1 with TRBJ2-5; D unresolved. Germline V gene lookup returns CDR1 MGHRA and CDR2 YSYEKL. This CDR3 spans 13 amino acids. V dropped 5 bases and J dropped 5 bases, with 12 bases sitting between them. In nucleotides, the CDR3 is TGCGCCAGCAGCTCAGACGCATGGGAGACCCAGTACTTC. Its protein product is CASSSDAWETQYF.

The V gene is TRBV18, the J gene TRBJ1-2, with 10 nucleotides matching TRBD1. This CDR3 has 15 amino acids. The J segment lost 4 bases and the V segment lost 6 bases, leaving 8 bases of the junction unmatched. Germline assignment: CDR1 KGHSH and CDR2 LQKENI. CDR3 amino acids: CASSSDRGQFYGYTF. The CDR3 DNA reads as TGTGCCAGCTCGTCTGACAGGGGGCAGTTCTATGGCTACACCTTC.

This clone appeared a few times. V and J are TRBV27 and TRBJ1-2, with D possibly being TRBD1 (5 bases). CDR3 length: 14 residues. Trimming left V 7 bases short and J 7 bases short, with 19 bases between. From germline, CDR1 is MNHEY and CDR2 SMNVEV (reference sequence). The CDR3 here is CASKNGAGLGGYTF. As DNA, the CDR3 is TGTGCCAGCAAGAACGGGGCAGGGCTTGGTGGCTACACCTTC.

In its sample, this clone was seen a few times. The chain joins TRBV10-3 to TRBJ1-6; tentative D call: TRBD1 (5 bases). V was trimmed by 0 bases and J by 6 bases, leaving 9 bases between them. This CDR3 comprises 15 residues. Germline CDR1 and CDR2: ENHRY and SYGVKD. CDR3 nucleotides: TGTGCCATCAGTGAGTCAGGGGACGCTAATTCACCCCTCCACTTT. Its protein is CAISESGDANSPLHF.

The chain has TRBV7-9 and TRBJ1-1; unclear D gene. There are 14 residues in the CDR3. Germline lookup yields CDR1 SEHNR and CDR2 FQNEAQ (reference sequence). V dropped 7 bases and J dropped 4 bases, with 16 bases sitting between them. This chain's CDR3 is CASISDSDGTEAFF. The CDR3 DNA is TGTGCCAGCATCTCGGACTCGGACGGCACTGAAGCTTTCTTT.

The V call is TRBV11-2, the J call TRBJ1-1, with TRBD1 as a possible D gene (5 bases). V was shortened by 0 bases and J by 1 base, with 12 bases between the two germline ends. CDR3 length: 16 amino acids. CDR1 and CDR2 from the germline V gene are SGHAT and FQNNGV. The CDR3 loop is CASSLEGRGQNTEAFF. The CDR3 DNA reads TGTGCCAGCAGCTTAGAGGGTAGGGGTCAGAACACTGAAGCTTTCTTT.

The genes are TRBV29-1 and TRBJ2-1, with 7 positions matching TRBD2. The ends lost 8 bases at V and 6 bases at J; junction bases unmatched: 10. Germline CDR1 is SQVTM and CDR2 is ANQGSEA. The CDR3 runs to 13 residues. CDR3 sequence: CSSGEGPGNEQFF. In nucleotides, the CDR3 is TGCAGCTCCGGGGAGGGGCCTGGCAATGAGCAGTTCTTC.

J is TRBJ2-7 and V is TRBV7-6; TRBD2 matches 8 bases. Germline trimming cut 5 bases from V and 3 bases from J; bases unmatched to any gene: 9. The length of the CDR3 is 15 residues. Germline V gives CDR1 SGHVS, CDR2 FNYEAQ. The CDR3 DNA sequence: TGTGCCAGCAGCCAAGGCAGCGGGAGACACTACGAGCAGTACTTC. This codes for CASSQGSGRHYEQYF.

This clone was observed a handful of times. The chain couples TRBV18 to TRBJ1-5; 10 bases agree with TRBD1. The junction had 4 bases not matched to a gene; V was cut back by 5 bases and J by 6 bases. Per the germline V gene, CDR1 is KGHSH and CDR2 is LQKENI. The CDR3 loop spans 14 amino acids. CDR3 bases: TGTGCCAGCTCATCCCGGGACAGGGGTCAGCCCCAGCATTTT. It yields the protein CASSSRDRGQPQHF.

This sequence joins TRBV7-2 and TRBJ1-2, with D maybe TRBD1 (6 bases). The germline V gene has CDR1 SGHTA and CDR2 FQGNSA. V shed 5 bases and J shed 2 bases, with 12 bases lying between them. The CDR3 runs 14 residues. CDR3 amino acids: CASSKYGGNYGYTF. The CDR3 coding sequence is TGTGCCAGCAGCAAGTACGGGGGCAACTATGGCTACACCTTC.

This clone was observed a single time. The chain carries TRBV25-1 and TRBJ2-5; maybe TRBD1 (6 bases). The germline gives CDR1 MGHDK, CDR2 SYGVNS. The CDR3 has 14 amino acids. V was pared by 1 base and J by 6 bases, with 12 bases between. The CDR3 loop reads CASSESRQVQTQYF. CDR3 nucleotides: TGTGCCAGCAGTGAATCCCGACAGGTCCAGACCCAGTACTTC.

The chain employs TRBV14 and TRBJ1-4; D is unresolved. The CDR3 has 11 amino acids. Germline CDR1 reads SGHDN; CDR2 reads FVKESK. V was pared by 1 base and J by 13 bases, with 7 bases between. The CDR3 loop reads CASSQGIRLFF. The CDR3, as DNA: TGTGCCAGCAGCCAAGGGATAAGACTGTTTTTT.

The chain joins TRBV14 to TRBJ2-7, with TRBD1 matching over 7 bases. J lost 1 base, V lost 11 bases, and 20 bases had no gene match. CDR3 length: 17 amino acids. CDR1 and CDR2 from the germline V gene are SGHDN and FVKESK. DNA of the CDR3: TGTGCCGGACCATGCTCTGTGACAGGGTTGGCTTCCTACGAGCAGTACTTC. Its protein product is CAGPCSVTGLASYEQYF.

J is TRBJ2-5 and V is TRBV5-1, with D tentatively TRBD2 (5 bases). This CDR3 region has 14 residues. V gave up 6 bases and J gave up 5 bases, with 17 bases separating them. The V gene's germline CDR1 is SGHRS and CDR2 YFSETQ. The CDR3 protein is CASKDAGAGETQYF. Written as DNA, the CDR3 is TGCGCCAGCAAGGATGCGGGCGCGGGCGAGACCCAGTACTTC.

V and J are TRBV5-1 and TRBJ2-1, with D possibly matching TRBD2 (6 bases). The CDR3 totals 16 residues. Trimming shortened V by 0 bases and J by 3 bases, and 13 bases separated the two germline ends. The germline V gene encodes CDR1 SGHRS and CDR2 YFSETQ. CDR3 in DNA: TGCGCCAGCAGCTTGGGGGGTAGCGGCCTCTACAATGAGCAGTTCTTC. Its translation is CASSLGGSGLYNEQFF.